A selection of T cell receptor beta chains follows, all from one sample in a study of shared clonotypes between healthy human individuals. Only in-frame clones appear in the TCRdb table, and some are missing; sequencing was by immunoSEQ multiplex PCR. The data hold over 1.4 million clones, with 96% observed a single time. Sequences were obtained from naive CD4+ T cells sorted from blood. The receptors come from a man aged 25 to 40 in good health. The CDR3 runs from the conserved cysteine through the conserved F or W. The D gene is left open where the match is weak. Part of the rows lack a size; the others show once, few, many or a class for expanded clones.

d_gene | j_gene | v_gene | abundance | CDR3aa | CDR3nt
- | TRBJ2-3 | TRBV11-3 | - | CASSLGRLDSRNTDTQYF | TGTGCCAGCAGCTTAGGTCGGCTGGACTCGCGGAACACAGATACGCAGTATTTT
TRBD2 | TRBJ2-1 | TRBV19 | - | CASSSPSGDSYNEQFF | TGTGCCAGTAGCTCCCCTAGCGGGGACTCCTACAATGAGCAGTTCTTC
TRBD2 | TRBJ2-3 | TRBV28 | - | CASSLMAGVTTDTQYF | TGTGCCAGCAGTTTAATGGCGGGAGTAACTACAGATACGCAGTATTTT
- | TRBJ1-3 | TRBV28 | - | CASSEGGNSGNTIYF | TGTGCCAGCAGCGAAGGGGGTAACTCTGGAAACACCATATATTTT
- | TRBJ2-7 | TRBV10-2 | - | CASTQLGSYEQYF | TGCGCCAGCACTCAACTAGGAAGCTACGAGCAGTACTTC
TRBD2 | TRBJ2-7 | TRBV7-9 | - | CASSRERGRNEQYF | TGTGCCAGCTCCCGGGAGCGGGGTAGAAACGAGCAGTACTTC
- | TRBJ2-7 | TRBV6-1 | - | CATSGSTYEQYF | TGTGCCACCTCAGGGTCAACCTACGAGCAGTACTTC
TRBD1 | TRBJ2-7 | TRBV18 | - | CASSPIPGGSGSYEQYF | TGTGCCAGCTCACCAATCCCAGGGGGTAGTGGGTCCTACGAGCAGTACTTC
- | TRBJ2-1 | TRBV29-1 | - | CSVYHRDYNEQFF | TGCAGCGTTTACCACAGGGACTACAATGAGCAGTTCTTC
- | TRBJ2-7 | TRBV19 | - | CASSTIAYTYEQYF | TGTGCCAGTAGTACGATAGCGTACACCTACGAGCAGTACTTC
- | TRBJ2-1 | TRBV13 | - | CASSLVSEQFF | TGTGCCAGCAGCTTAGTCAGTGAGCAGTTCTTC
TRBD1 | TRBJ2-2 | TRBV5-8 | - | CASSRWDRSNTGELFF | TGTGCCAGCAGCCGCTGGGACAGGTCGAACACCGGGGAGCTGTTTTTT
- | TRBJ1-1 | TRBV15 | - | CATSVNRAMGTEAFF | TGTGCCACCAGCGTCAACCGGGCCATGGGCACTGAAGCTTTCTTT
- | TRBJ2-2 | TRBV7-9 | - | CASSSGMGANTGELFF | TGTGCCAGCAGCTCAGGGATGGGGGCGAACACCGGGGAGCTGTTTTTT
TRBD1 | TRBJ1-1 | TRBV18 | - | CASSPLNGQGASGAFF | TGTGCCAGCTCACCCCTAAATGGACAGGGGGCAAGCGGGGCTTTCTTT
- | TRBJ2-7 | TRBV27 | - | CASSLFRSYEQYF | TGTGCCAGCAGTTTATTTCGGTCCTACGAGCAGTACTTC
TRBD1 | TRBJ2-7 | TRBV5-4 | - | CASSPRDRGTYEQYF | TGTGCCAGCAGCCCCCGGGACAGGGGAACCTACGAGCAGTACTTC
- | TRBJ2-5 | TRBV5-6 | - | CASSSDTNQETQYF | TGTGCCAGCAGCTCGGACACCAATCAAGAGACCCAGTACTTC
- | TRBJ1-5 | TRBV28 | once | CASSSNSNQPQHF | TGTGCCAGCAGTTCTAATAGCAATCAGCCCCAGCATTTT
- | TRBJ2-7 | TRBV5-6 | - | CASSEGPRVEQYF | TGTGCCAGCTCGGAGGGCCCCCGGGTCGAGCAGTACTTC
TRBD1 | TRBJ1-3 | TRBV4-1 | - | CASSLPRDRGSGNTIYF | TGCGCCAGCAGCCTCCCTCGAGACAGGGGGTCTGGAAACACCATATATTTT
- | TRBJ1-5 | TRBV7-9 | - | CASSGAAGVINQPQHF | TGTGCCAGCAGCGGCGCGGCGGGTGTGATCAATCAGCCCCAGCATTTT
- | TRBJ2-7 | TRBV28 | - | CASSLSHRTYEQYF | TGTGCCAGCAGTTTATCCCACAGAACCTACGAGCAGTACTTC
- | TRBJ1-4 | TRBV5-1 | - | CASSFLDSVNEKLFF | TGCGCCAGCAGCTTTTTGGACAGCGTTAATGAAAAACTGTTTTTT
- | TRBJ1-5 | TRBV19 | - | CASSGSLGQPQHF | TGTGCCAGTAGTGGTAGTTTGGGTCAGCCCCAGCATTTT
TRBD2 | TRBJ2-7 | TRBV18 | - | CASSLGTSGLYYEQYF | TGTGCCAGCTCACTGGGGACTAGCGGACTATACTACGAGCAGTACTTC
- | TRBJ2-5 | TRBV7-2 | - | CASSLSSGLYF | TGTGCCAGCAGCTTATCATCGGGGTTGTACTTC
- | TRBJ2-7 | TRBV6-1 | - | CASWDMTYEQYF | TGTGCCAGCTGGGACATGACCTACGAGCAGTACTTC
- | TRBJ2-1 | TRBV7-9 | - | CASTQGGGPIF | TGTGCCAGCACCCAGGGGGGAGGGCCTATCTTC
- | TRBJ1-4 | TRBV11-2 | - | CASSLLGQKKLFF | TGTGCCAGCAGCCTACTCGGACAGAAAAAACTGTTTTTT
- | TRBJ1-2 | TRBV2 | - | CASNPGANYGYTF | TGTGCCAGCAATCCGGGGGCTAACTATGGCTACACCTTC
TRBD2 | TRBJ2-1 | TRBV18 | - | CASSPPSAGGWDNEQFF | TGTGCCAGCTCACCACCGTCAGCCGGGGGGTGGGACAATGAGCAGTTCTTC
- | TRBJ1-2 | TRBV28 | - | CASTLGQGYGYTF | TGTGCCAGCACCCTAGGGCAGGGTTATGGCTACACCTTC
TRBD1 | TRBJ2-7 | TRBV5-1 | - | CASSTPGQTYEQYF | TGCGCCAGCAGCACCCCGGGACAGACCTACGAGCAGTACTTC
- | TRBJ2-7 | TRBV7-3 | - | CASSDMGTRISYEQYF | TGTGCCAGCAGCGACATGGGGACACGGATAAGCTACGAGCAGTACTTC
TRBD2 | TRBJ2-5 | TRBV5-5 | - | CASSRPLAGVQETQYF | TGTGCCAGCAGCCGTCCACTAGCGGGAGTTCAAGAGACCCAGTACTTC
- | TRBJ1-1 | TRBV9 | - | CASSVVGASTEAFF | TGTGCCAGCAGCGTAGTGGGGGCTAGCACTGAAGCTTTCTTT
- | TRBJ2-2 | TRBV18 | once | CASSLDAGELFF | TGTGCCAGCTCACTCGACGCGGGGGAGCTGTTTTTT